The rows below give T cell receptor beta chains drawn from one sample of a study of T cell responses to AZD1222 COVID-19 vaccine. The assay was immunoSEQ multiplex PCR, and TCRdb's table has in-frame clones only and misses some. The sample lists over 95,000 clones; roughly 90% were seen once. The sequences come from peripheral blood, collected on day 0 of AZD1222 vaccination. The receptors derive from an adult in good health. Both conserved end residues are part of each CDR3.

cdr3_aa v_call cdr3_length j_call
CASTSDAYGYTF TRBV28 12 TRBJ1-2
CASTSSGIGTGELFF TRBV5-5 15 TRBJ2-2
CASSTTDMNTEAFF TRBV7-9 14 TRBJ1-1
CASSLGGSDGYEQYF TRBV5-1 15 TRBJ2-7
CAWSVRAGVDEQFF TRBV30 14 TRBJ2-1
CASRLYRASYEQYF TRBV28 14 TRBJ2-7
CSASSGDWAGNTIYF TRBV20-1 15 TRBJ1-3
CASSQSTGTGSVAQPQHF TRBV3-1/TRBV3-2 18 TRBJ1-5
CAWSGLGQGNSPLHF TRBV30 15 TRBJ1-6
CASSLSTSWAFF TRBV7-2 12 TRBJ1-1
CASSLTPGLVQQYF TRBV7-3 14 TRBJ2-7
CASRGLANTGELFF TRBV6-4 14 TRBJ2-2
CASSLGQTQYF TRBV7-7 11 TRBJ2-5
CASSYGSTDTQYF TRBV12-3/TRBV12-4 13 TRBJ2-3
CASSSPRQTTYEQYF TRBV5-6 15 TRBJ2-7
CASIPGLAGGPLDTQYF TRBV27 17 TRBJ2-3
CASSGQAIIPNYPQHF TRBV6-2/TRBV6-3 16 TRBJ1-5
CAWNRRTSTTYEQYF TRBV30 15 TRBJ2-7
CASILTGNYGYTF TRBV2 13 TRBJ1-2
CAWRVAGTSHNSPLHF TRBV30 16 TRBJ1-6
CAWSVAGTHNEQFF TRBV30 14 TRBJ2-1
CASRWPTGNTGELFF TRBV6-5 15 TRBJ2-2
CASSLRGGAGNTIYF TRBV5-8 15 TRBJ1-3
CASSMTTGSYGYTF TRBV7-2 14 TRBJ1-2
CASSPQRGANTEAFF TRBV28 15 TRBJ1-1
CASSQELGSSEAFF TRBV3-1/TRBV3-2 14 TRBJ1-1
CASSSGLETDTQYF TRBV7-3 14 TRBJ2-3
CASSTGLKITGELFF TRBV11-2 15 TRBJ2-2
CASSETGQQSSYNEQFF TRBV2 17 TRBJ2-1
CASSFRHTRDILFPLHF TRBV11-2 17 TRBJ1-6
CASSFSAGVFSGNTIYF TRBV28 17 TRBJ1-3
CASSQEGGLAGVNEQFF TRBV3-1/TRBV3-2 17 TRBJ2-1
CASSAGGEQPQHF TRBV2 13 TRBJ1-5